This record concerns one T cell receptor beta chain sequence. Its specificity is unknown. This specimen belongs to a study of T cells after yellow fever vaccination. TCRdb called the 5' RACE reads again in MiXCR, with one record for every CDR3 protein. The repertoire holds 250,000 or so distinct CDR3 sequences, with less than 9% as singletons. The CDR3 runs 12 residues. The germline V and J ends were trimmed by 4 bases and 7 bases, with 11 bases remaining between them. CDR1 and CDR2 (germline): SGHKS, YYEKEE (reference sequence). Study-level results: Peaking faster, on day 5 versus 15, the secondary response was nonetheless weaker. Reappearance after the booster was observed for most primary-vaccination clones (96% CD4, just over 85% CD8).

This rearrangement joins TRBV5-5 to TRBJ1-2; D remains unclear. The specimen was CD4+ T cells sorted from PBMCs, collected 15 days after the yellow fever booster vaccination. The receptor comes from a man aged 30-40 years who received the YFV17D yellow fever vaccine. DNA of the CDR3: TGTGCCAGCAGCGCTGACATGCTTGGCTACACCTTC. Its protein product is CASSADMLGYTF.